These 2 T cell receptor beta chains were all obtained from the same sample, sequenced in a study of blood T cells in healthy people across ages. Together with a sample-barcoded 5' primer, a J-beta primer mix was included in a second PCR lasting 7 to 11 cycles. One entry per CDR3 protein, called by TCRdb with MiXCR from the 5' RACE reads. Found here are 870,000 or so distinct CDR3 sequences, more than 25% of them singletons; the top ten hold roughly 17%. Sequencing was performed on blood. The receptor source for this set is a woman aged 80 or older in good health.

In its sample, this clonotype was seen many times. This sequence joins TRBV18 and TRBJ1-2, with TRBD1 identical over 11 bases. Germline V lookup: CDR1 KGHSH, CDR2 LQKENI. CDR3 length: 15 amino acids. With V trimmed by 2 bases and J by 3 bases, 2 bases remained unmatched. CDR3 in DNA: TGTGCCAGCTCACCAAGGACAGGGGGCGACTATGGCTACACCTTC. The encoded protein is CASSPRTGGDYGYTF.

This clonotype was recorded many times. The chain couples TRBV14 to TRBJ2-3; TRBD2 might be the D (5 bases). V lost 2 bases and J 4 bases, leaving 10 bases between the germline ends. Germline V lookup: CDR1 SGHDN, CDR2 FVKESK. The CDR3 loop spans 14 amino acids. Written as DNA, the CDR3 is TGTGCCAGCAGCCAACGGGAATTTTCAGATACGCAGTATTTT. This translates into CASSQREFSDTQYF.